Sequencing of this TCR beta chain was carried out in a study of T cell responses to AZD1222 COVID-19 vaccine. Method: immunoSEQ multiplex PCR; TCRdb's copy keeps in-frame clones and lacks some. This sample has some 86,000 clones, with around 90% found just once. Regarding this clone: The antigen remains unidentified.

Study results and limitations: No day 14 peak samples; only post-peak repertoires were characterized.

The sequence was obtained from an adult in good health. This sample comprised peripheral blood, obtained on day 0 of AZD1222 vaccination.

DNA of the CDR3: TGTGCCAGCAGCTTAACTAGCGGCCAAGAGACCCAGTACTTC. Amino acid sequence: CASSLTSGQETQYF. This chain uses TRBV5-6 with TRBJ2-5, with 8 bases fitting TRBD2. This CDR3 region has 14 residues. Germline assignment: CDR1 SGHDT and CDR2 YYEEEE. The ends lost 2 bases at V and 1 base at J; junction bases unmatched: 1.